These 24 T cell receptor beta chains share one sample of origin, sequenced in a study of a mutant IDH1 vaccine in newly diagnosed glioma. Stated time point: week 11, during vaccination. Doses of 300 ug of mutant IDH1 20-mer peptide were given with topical imiquimod. Their specific antigens are unknown. Assay used: immunoSEQ multiplex PCR; TCRdb lists only in-frame clones, some missing. The top ten hold more than 7.5% of the sample, which has some 64,000 clones, approximately 84% seen once. Here the sequenced sample was PBMCs, taken from a glioma patient whose treatment included an IDH1 peptide vaccine. These TCRs come from a woman aged 45 to 65 with glioma.

The rearrangement joins TRBV7-7 to TRBJ2-5; TRBD1 is a possible D gene (5 bases). Germline CDR1 and CDR2: SSHAT and FNYEAQ (reference sequence). The CDR3 sequence is 13 residues long. The V and J ends lost 5 bases and 4 bases respectively, with 11 bases between them. CDR3 residues: CASSRNRRETQYF. For the CDR3, the DNA is TGTGCCAGCAGCCGAAACAGGAGAGAGACCCAGTACTTC.

J is TRBJ2-1 and V is TRBV4-1; D is unclear. The CDR3 has 16 residues. Germline-derived CDR1 and CDR2 are MGHRA and YSYEKL. The V end lost 4 bases, the J end lost 14 bases, and 27 bases lay between the germline ends. The CDR3 is CASSPQSDVLPGRKFF. CDR3 coding DNA: TGCGCCAGCAGCCCCCAGAGCGACGTACTTCCGGGCCGCAAGTTCTTC.

This chain joins TRBV18 and TRBJ1-5, with 7 bases fitting TRBD1. The CDR3 runs to 14 residues. The V gene's germline CDR1 is KGHSH and CDR2 LQKENI. V lost 3 bases and J lost 5; bases outside the gene matches: 4. CDR3 in DNA: TGTGCCAGCTCACCTGACAGGGCTGATCAGCCCCAGCATTTT. The encoded protein is CASSPDRADQPQHF. The full variable domain, with the rest looked up from reference TRBV18 and TRBJ1-5, is NAGVMQNPRHLVRRRGQEARLRCSPMKGHSHVYWYRQLPEEGLKFMVYLQKENIIDESGMPKERFSAEFPKEGPSILRIQQVVRGDSAAYFCASSPDRADQPQHFGDGTRLSIL.

To note about this clone: Other DNA sequences in this specimen translate into the identical CDR3. The rearrangement uses TRBV2 and TRBJ2-3, with 9 nucleotides matching TRBD2. CDR1 is SNHLY and CDR2 is FYNNEI in the germline V gene. The CDR3 has 16 residues. V gave up 2 bases and J gave up 1 base; unmatched junction bases: 4. CDR3 bases: TGTGCCAGCAGTGAAAGAGCGGGGGGACGCACAGATACGCAGTATTTT. It is translated as CASSERAGGRTDTQYF.

Here the CDR3 DNA reads TGCGCCAGCAGCACCAGCGGGGCGGGGGAAGAGACCCAGTACTTC. Its protein product is CASSTSGAGEETQYF. V gene TRBV5-1 combines with J gene TRBJ2-5; 7 positions agree with TRBD2. The ends lost 4 bases at V and 3 bases at J; junction bases unmatched: 9. The germline V gene has CDR1 SGHRS and CDR2 YFSETQ. This CDR3 spans 15 amino acids.

This clone was counted a single time. This chain uses TRBV11-3 with TRBJ1-2; 7 nucleotides align to TRBD1. Germline CDR1 is SGHNT and CDR2 is YENEEA. The CDR3 has 13 amino acids. V was pared by 5 bases and J by 2 bases, with 2 bases of the junction left unmatched. CDR3 region: CASSPGQNYGYTF. The CDR3, as DNA: TGTGCCAGCAGCCCGGGACAGAACTATGGCTACACCTTC.

V gene TRBV10-3 combines with J gene TRBJ1-5; 8 bases map to TRBD1. Germline CDR1 is ENHRY and CDR2 is SYGVKD. The CDR3 contains 13 residues. With V trimmed by 6 bases and J by 7 bases, 5 bases remained unmatched. This chain's CDR3 is CAISSDRVQPQHF. DNA of the CDR3: TGTGCCATCAGCTCGGACAGGGTCCAGCCCCAGCATTTT.

The chain links TRBV9 to TRBJ2-7; tentatively, D is TRBD2 (5 bases). The CDR3 has 14 residues. Deletions cut 3 bases from V and 4 bases from J, with 14 bases between. Germline CDR1 and CDR2: SGDLS and YYNGEE. The CDR3: CASSAGRSGYEQYF. The CDR3 region has the DNA TGTGCCAGCAGCGCAGGACGGAGCGGTTACGAGCAGTACTTC.

Concerning this clone: In the same sample, other DNA sequences code for this CDR3. The chain employs TRBV6-4 and TRBJ1-1; TRBD1 aligns across 7 bases. V lost 0 bases, J lost 5 bases, and 3 bases stayed unmatched. Germline V gives CDR1 MRHNA, CDR2 SNTAGT. The CDR3 covers 14 residues. The CDR3 loop reads CASSDSSRGTEAFF. The CDR3 DNA is TGTGCCAGCAGTGACTCGAGCAGGGGGACTGAAGCTTTCTTT.

This chain links TRBV6-1 with TRBJ2-1, with D maybe TRBD1 (6 bases). The CDR3 has 14 amino acids. V was trimmed by 6 bases and J by 9 bases, leaving 18 bases between them. CDR1 and CDR2 (germline): MNHNS, SASEGT. CDR3 sequence (DNA): TGTGCCAGCAGGGGGGCTACAAGATCGGGTGAGCAGTTCTTC. Translating gives CASRGATRSGEQFF.

The genes are TRBV7-9 and TRBJ1-3; 7 bases align to TRBD1. The germline V gene has CDR1 SEHNR and CDR2 FQNEAQ (reference sequence). With 3 bases clipped from V and 0 bases from J, the junction kept 11 bases outside the gene matches. The CDR3 has 18 residues. The CDR3 region has the DNA TGTGCCAGCAGCTTTATACAGGGGAGAGGGGTCTCTGGAAACACCATATATTTT. As protein: CASSFIQGRGVSGNTIYF.

The rearrangement links TRBV5-6 to TRBJ2-1; D is unresolved. Germline loops: CDR1 SGHDT, CDR2 YYEEEE. Trimming took 1 base from V and 3 from J, leaving 2 bases between them. The CDR3 is 12 amino acids. The CDR3 bases are TGTGCCAGCAGCTTGAACTACAATGAGCAGTTCTTC. It yields the protein CASSLNYNEQFF.

V and J are TRBV4-2 and TRBJ2-1, with D unclear. With 3 bases removed from V and 10 bases from J, the gap between germline ends came to 10 bases. Germline V gives CDR1 LGHNA, CDR2 YNFKEQ. The CDR3 totals 12 residues. CDR3: CASSQYGEEQFF. The DNA for the CDR3 is TGTGCCAGCAGCCAGTACGGAGAGGAGCAGTTCTTC.

This sequence joins TRBV27 and TRBJ2-3; a weak D match, TRBD2 (6 bases). This CDR3 has 14 residues. From germline, CDR1 is MNHEY and CDR2 SMNVEV (reference sequence). The V and J ends lost 6 bases and 1 base respectively, with 11 bases between them. CDR3 in DNA: TGTGCCAGCAGGGGGGGATATGGCACAGATACGCAGTATTTT. Translation: CASRGGYGTDTQYF.

J is TRBJ1-4 and V is TRBV6-6; no clear D gene. The CDR3 has 15 residues. V was shortened by 2 bases and J by 7 bases, with 14 bases between the two germline ends. Germline CDR1 and CDR2: MNHNY and SVGAGI (reference sequence). For the CDR3, the DNA is TGTGCCAGCAGTTACAACACCCGGGGTGGTGAAAAACTGTTTTTT. Protein sequence: CASSYNTRGGEKLFF.

This rearrangement joins TRBV6-1 to TRBJ2-2; 14 positions agree with TRBD2. Per the germline V gene, CDR1 is MNHNS and CDR2 is SASEGT. After removal of 4 bases from V and 4 bases from J, the junction contained 2 bases not matched to a gene. CDR3 length: 16 residues. CDR3 amino acids: CASSGGLAGGTGELFF. CDR3 in DNA: TGTGCCAGCAGTGGCGGACTAGCGGGGGGCACCGGGGAGCTGTTTTTT.

This chain connects TRBV28 to TRBJ2-7, with unresolved D. The germline CDR1 and CDR2 sequences are MDHEN and SYDVKM. V was clipped by 4 bases and J by 2 bases, with 9 bases between them. This CDR3 is built from 13 residues. The CDR3 nucleotides are TGTGCCAGCAGTTCCCCCTCCCCCTACGAGCAGTACTTC. Residues: CASSSPSPYEQYF. The entire variable domain, with the rest obtained from reference TRBV28 and TRBJ2-7, is as follows: DVKVTQSSRYLVKRTGEKVFLECVQDMDHENMFWYRQDPGLGLRLIYFSYDVKMKEKGDIPEGYSVSREKKERFSLILESASTNQTSMYLCASSSPSPYEQYFGPGTRLTVT.

The V and J genes are TRBV2 and TRBJ2-3; D is tentatively TRBD1 or TRBD2 (6 bases each). Deletions cut 3 bases from V and 10 bases from J, with 20 bases between. In germline, CDR1 is SNHLY, CDR2 FYNNEI. CDR3 size: 15 residues. The CDR3 bases are TGTGCCAGCAGTGAGAGGGGGGCCCCACTCGTTGCGCAGTATTTT. Its translation: CASSERGAPLVAQYF. Looking up the rest from reference TRBV2 and TRBJ2-3 gives the full variable domain: EPEVTQTPSHQVTQMGQEVILRCVPISNHLYFYWYRQILGQKVEFLVSFYNNEISEKSEIFDDQFSVERPDGSNFTLKIRSTKLEDSAMYFCASSERGAPLVAQYFGPGTRLTVL.

The chain employs TRBV4-1 and TRBJ2-7, with D perhaps being TRBD1 or TRBD2 (6 bases each). CDR1 and CDR2 (germline): MGHRA, YSYEKL. The germline V and J ends were trimmed by 6 bases and 5 bases, with 17 bases remaining between them. The CDR3 has 14 amino acids. DNA for the CDR3: TGCGCCAGCAGACTCACACAGGGCGGGAACGAGCAGTACTTC. The encoded protein is CASRLTQGGNEQYF.

This chain joins TRBV10-3 and TRBJ2-3; 7 bases are shared with TRBD1. The germline gives CDR1 ENHRY, CDR2 SYGVKD. With 4 bases clipped from V and 4 bases from J, the junction kept 8 bases outside the gene matches. The CDR3 has 15 residues. This chain's CDR3 is CAISATGKDADTQYF. CDR3 coding DNA: TGTGCCATCAGTGCGACAGGGAAAGACGCAGATACGCAGTATTTT.

The V gene is TRBV10-3, the J gene TRBJ1-3, with D perhaps TRBD1 (5 bases). V gave up 11 bases and J gave up 0 bases, with 17 bases separating them. CDR3 length: 15 residues. Per germline, CDR1 ENHRY and CDR2 SYGVKD. The CDR3 DNA is TGTGCCGCGACCCGGGGGTTTGGCTCTGGAAACACCATATATTTT. This sequence encodes CAATRGFGSGNTIYF.

The chain is built from TRBV2 and TRBJ1-1, with D unresolved. V lost 3 bases to trimming and J lost 5 bases, with 13 bases between them. In germline, CDR1 is SNHLY, CDR2 FYNNEI. The CDR3 sequence is 14 residues long. The CDR3 sequence: CASSEAGFRTEAFF. CDR3 DNA: TGTGCCAGCAGTGAGGCGGGTTTTAGGACTGAAGCTTTCTTT. Using reference TRBV2 and TRBJ1-1 for the parts outside the CDR3, the full variable domain is EPEVTQTPSHQVTQMGQEVILRCVPISNHLYFYWYRQILGQKVEFLVSFYNNEISEKSEIFDDQFSVERPDGSNFTLKIRSTKLEDSAMYFCASSEAGFRTEAFFGQGTRLTVV.

The gene calls are TRBV25-1 and TRBJ1-3, with D possibly matching TRBD1 (5 bases). Looked up from germline, CDR1 is MGHDK and CDR2 is SYGVNS. This CDR3 comprises 18 residues. With 3 bases removed from V and 0 bases from J, the gap between germline ends came to 18 bases. In nucleotides, the CDR3 is TGTGCCAGCAGTGATAGAAGGACATTAAGAACCTCTGGAAACACCATATATTTT. It codes for CASSDRRTLRTSGNTIYF.

The V gene is TRBV5-1, the J gene TRBJ1-6; D is perhaps TRBD1 (6 bases). This CDR3 contains 14 residues. V shed 3 bases and J shed 10 bases, with 14 bases lying between them. Germline CDR1 is SGHRS and CDR2 is YFSETQ. The CDR3 region is CASSSDRSWSPLHF. The CDR3 DNA sequence: TGCGCCAGCAGCTCCGACAGGTCTTGGTCACCCCTCCACTTT.